Following are 24 T cell receptor beta chains from one sample sequenced in a study of cytomegalovirus exposure and HLA in healthy donors (dated by TCRdb to about 2017). Library preparation used the immunoSEQ multiplex PCR assay. A mixture of 60 forward primers for TCR Vbeta segments and 13 reverse primers for TCR Jbeta segments was used in the multiplex PCR. In its TCRdb copy, this immuneACCESS table keeps in-frame sequences only and misses some clones. Where compared with another copy, unresolved V genes explain less than half of these, and the others have no known cause. In this sample the table shows approximately 72,000 clones, under 80% of which occur a single time. Of the sample, about 5.5% is held by the ten largest clones. Sequenced sample: PBMCs. The source is a male donor in good health and CMV-seropositive.

This sequence joins TRBV10-3 and TRBJ1-6, with D maybe TRBD1 (6 bases). CDR1 is ENHRY and CDR2 is SYGVKD in the germline V gene. The V end was cut by 10 bases, the J end by 5 bases, with 12 bases between. The CDR3 length is 13 residues. The CDR3 DNA follows: TGTGCCACCTCGGACAGAAATAATTCACCCCTCCACTTT. This translates into CATSDRNNSPLHF.

This chain links TRBV18 with TRBJ1-4; 8 bases agree with TRBD1. CDR3 length equals 14 residues. The V and J ends lost 3 bases and 8 bases, in that order; junction bases with no gene match: 5. Germline values: CDR1 KGHSH, CDR2 LQKENI. The CDR3 reads CASSPQGAREKLFF. CDR3 bases: TGTGCCAGCTCACCCCAGGGGGCCAGGGAAAAACTGTTTTTT.

J is TRBJ2-5 and V is TRBV9; the D is unclear. There are 14 residues in the CDR3. Germline V CDR1 and CDR2: SGDLS, YYNGEE. Trimming pared 0 bases from V and 3 bases from J, leaving 9 bases between. CDR3 amino acids: CASSVGGPKETQYF. CDR3 DNA sequence: TGTGCCAGCAGCGTAGGTGGGCCTAAAGAGACCCAGTACTTC.

The chain is built from TRBV30 and TRBJ2-1, with 11 bases aligning to TRBD1. CDR1 and CDR2 (germline): GTSNPN, SVGIG (reference sequence). V lost 3 bases and J lost 15; bases outside the gene matches: 7. The CDR3 covers 12 residues. CDR3 coding DNA: TGTGCCTGGAGCCCCGGACAGGGGGCTCGGTTCTTC. Translated, it gives CAWSPGQGARFF.

The chain recombines TRBV6-4 with TRBJ1-2; the D gene is possibly TRBD1 (6 bases). Trimming took 6 bases from V and 4 from J, leaving 21 bases between them. This CDR3 has 16 residues. Germline CDR1 and CDR2: MRHNA and SNTAGT. The CDR3 protein is CASSELPFDRSYGYTF. CDR3 nucleotide sequence: TGTGCCAGCAGCGAACTTCCATTCGACAGGTCCTATGGCTACACCTTC.

A word on this clone: The junction departs from germline at one end; a sequencing error may be responsible. The chain uses TRBV7-9 and TRBJ2-1, with 9 bases that match TRBD1. Germline V lookup: CDR1 SEHNR, CDR2 FQNEAQ (reference sequence). This CDR3 region has 12 residues. CDR3 in DNA: TGTGCCAGCAGTTCAACCGGGACAGGGTTGCTCTTC. It encodes CASSSTGTGLLF.

V gene TRBV6-5 combines with J gene TRBJ1-5; D gene unclear. V dropped 0 bases and J dropped 4 bases, with 4 bases sitting between them. Germline V lookup: CDR1 MNHEY, CDR2 SVGAGI. CDR3 length: 13 residues. The DNA of the CDR3 is TGTGCCAGCAGTTACTCCTATAATCAGCCCCAGCATTTT. Its translation is CASSYSYNQPQHF.

This chain joins TRBV10-3 and TRBJ2-3; 9 nucleotides match TRBD1. The CDR3 consists of 16 residues. The junction had 15 bases not matched to a gene; V was cut back by 10 bases and J by 4 bases. In germline, CDR1 is ENHRY, CDR2 SYGVKD. CDR3 DNA sequence: TGTGCCACCGCGGCCCCGGGACAGGGATTTTCAGATACGCAGTATTTT. It encodes CATAAPGQGFSDTQYF.

The CDR3 is CASSLVGGSSYNEQFF. DNA of the CDR3: TGCGCCAGCAGCTTGGTAGGAGGGAGCTCCTACAATGAGCAGTTCTTC. The chain joins TRBV5-1 to TRBJ2-1; a weak D match, TRBD2 (6 bases). The CDR3 contains 16 residues. V dropped 0 bases and J dropped 0 bases, with 10 bases sitting between them. CDR1 and CDR2 from the germline V gene are SGHRS and YFSETQ.

The chain uses TRBV6-5 and TRBJ2-5; 7 nucleotides agree with TRBD2. The J call may be faulty, since TRBJ2-7 better matches the DNA end. Germline V gene lookup returns CDR1 MNHEY and CDR2 SVGAGI. CDR3 length: 15 residues. The CDR3 protein is CASSRPVAGAAEQYF. The CDR3 bases are TGTGCCAGCAGTAGACCCGTTGCGGGAGCGGCCGAGCAGTACTTC.

This chain uses TRBV6-5 with TRBJ1-2; 7 nucleotides match TRBD1. The CDR3 loop spans 14 amino acids. Germline V gives CDR1 MNHEY, CDR2 SVGAGI. The V segment lost 5 bases and the J segment 5 bases; nucleotides outside the gene matches: 8. The CDR3: CASSGRTGQYGYTF. The DNA for the CDR3 is TGTGCCAGCAGTGGCCGGACAGGACAGTATGGCTACACCTTC.

The chain has TRBV27 and TRBJ1-4, with a possible D match to TRBD1 (5 bases). The germline V gene has CDR1 MNHEY and CDR2 SMNVEV (reference sequence). The V end was cut by 1 base, the J end by 6 bases, with 12 bases between. The CDR3 loop spans 15 amino acids. CDR3 loop: CASSLYLTVYEKLFF. In DNA, the CDR3 is TGTGCCAGCAGTTTATATTTGACAGTTTATGAAAAACTGTTTTTT.

The sample holds a few counts of this clone. The V and J genes are TRBV4-3 and TRBJ2-3; 7 nucleotides agree with TRBD1. Germline CDR1 and CDR2: LGHNA and YSLEER. The CDR3 covers 17 residues. The V segment lost 0 bases and the J segment 6 bases; nucleotides outside the gene matches: 12. The CDR3 DNA reads as TGCGCCAGCAGCCAAGATGAGGGAGCAGGGGGTCGCGATACGCAGTATTTT. It translates to CASSQDEGAGGRDTQYF.

The chain couples TRBV4-1 to TRBJ1-5; D is possibly TRBD1 (6 bases). Trimming cost V 4 bases and J 2 bases, with 9 bases left between them. This CDR3 is 14 amino acids long. The germline V gene encodes CDR1 MGHRA and CDR2 YSYEKL. The chain's CDR3 is CASSPRQGNQPQHF. The CDR3 DNA reads as TGCGCCAGCAGCCCAAGACAGGGCAATCAGCCCCAGCATTTT.

This chain links TRBV13 with TRBJ1-6, with 12 nucleotides matching TRBD1. Looked up from germline, CDR1 is PRHDT and CDR2 is FYEKMQ (reference sequence). Unmatched junction bases numbered 6, after V lost 5 bases and J lost 10 bases. There are 15 residues in the CDR3. CDR3 nucleotide sequence: TGTGCCAGCAGCCGATGGGGACAGGGGGCATCACCCCTCCACTTT. Encoded protein: CASSRWGQGASPLHF. The full variable domain, in which reference TRBV13 and TRBJ1-6 provide the parts outside the CDR3, is AAGVIQSPRHLIKEKRETATLKCYPIPRHDTVYWYQQGPGQDPQFLISFYEKMQSDKGSIPDRFSAQQFSDYHSELNMSSLELGDSALYFCASSRWGQGASPLHFGNGTRLTVT.

The chain couples TRBV27 to TRBJ1-6; perhaps TRBD1 as D (6 bases). V was shortened by 8 bases and J by 7 bases, with 21 bases between the two germline ends. The CDR3 has 16 amino acids. CDR1 and CDR2 from the germline V gene are MNHEY and SMNVEV (reference sequence). This CDR3 is CASGTGTFRTNSPLHF. CDR3 in DNA: TGTGCCAGCGGAACAGGGACCTTCCGAACCAATTCACCCCTCCACTTT.

This clone was recorded a few times. The chain has TRBV4-2 and TRBJ1-6; TRBD1 aligns across 9 bases. The ends lost 0 bases at V and 9 bases at J; junction bases unmatched: 3. The CDR3 spans 15 residues. Germline V lookup: CDR1 LGHNA, CDR2 YNFKEQ. CDR3 sequence reads: CASSQETGGSSPLHF. In DNA form, the CDR3 reads TGTGCCAGCAGCCAAGAGACAGGGGGGAGTTCACCCCTCCACTTT.

This sequence joins TRBV7-2 and TRBJ2-7, with D uncertain. Looked up from germline, CDR1 is SGHTA and CDR2 is FQGNSA. V lost 0 bases and J 4 bases, leaving 4 bases between the germline ends. CDR3 length equals 12 residues. CDR3 bases: TGTGCCAGCAGCTTAGCCCGTTACGAGCAGTACTTC. Translated: CASSLARYEQYF.

This chain uses TRBV10-3 with TRBJ2-7; TRBD1 agrees at 8 bases. Germline-derived CDR1 and CDR2 are ENHRY and SYGVKD. J was trimmed by 2 bases and V by 10 bases; bases with no gene match: 4. This CDR3 is built from 12 residues. The CDR3 reads CASQQGAYEQYF. Here the CDR3 DNA reads TGTGCCAGCCAACAGGGGGCCTACGAGCAGTACTTC.

In its sample, this clone was seen once. The chain couples TRBV6-5 to TRBJ2-3, with a weak D call TRBD2 (5 bases). The CDR3 is made up of 15 amino acids. Trimming took off 6 bases at V and 4 bases at J, with 17 bases between the two ends. Germline V gene sequence: CDR1 MNHEY, CDR2 SVGAGI. The CDR3 loop reads CASSSRRWLADTQYF. The DNA of the CDR3 is TGTGCCAGCAGCTCCAGGAGGTGGCTAGCAGATACGCAGTATTTT.

The chain carries TRBV10-2 and TRBJ1-1; weak D call: TRBD1 (5 bases). Between the trimmed V and J ends, which lost 7 bases and 1 base, there was a span of 10 bases. Germline V gene lookup returns CDR1 WSHSY and CDR2 SAAADI. The CDR3 contains 13 residues. The CDR3 sequence is CASIWGENTEAFF. The CDR3 DNA reads TGCGCCAGCATATGGGGGGAGAACACTGAAGCTTTCTTT.

V gene TRBV9 combines with J gene TRBJ1-5; D is unclear. The CDR3 contains 14 residues. Germline CDR1 is SGDLS and CDR2 is YYNGEE. V lost 2 bases and J lost 0, with 6 bases in between. CDR3 bases: TGTGCCAGCAGCGTCGGTTATAGCAATCAGCCCCAGCATTTT. This encodes CASSVGYSNQPQHF. Full variable domain (missing parts from reference TRBV9 and TRBJ1-5): DSGVTQTPKHLITATGQRVTLRCSPRSGDLSVYWYQQSLDQGLQFLIQYYNGEERAKGNILERFSAQQFPDLHSELNLSSLELGDSALYFCASSVGYSNQPQHFGDGTRLSIL.

This sequence joins TRBV18 and TRBJ2-7; D call uncertain. V was shortened by 6 bases and J by 0 bases, with 9 bases between the two germline ends. The CDR3 sequence is 13 residues long. Germline lookup yields CDR1 KGHSH and CDR2 LQKENI. DNA of the CDR3: TGTGCCAGCTCCCCGACAAGCTCCTACGAGCAGTACTTC. Translating it yields CASSPTSSYEQYF. Full variable domain (outside the CDR3, taken from reference TRBV18 and TRBJ2-7): NAGVMQNPRHLVRRRGQEARLRCSPMKGHSHVYWYRQLPEEGLKFMVYLQKENIIDESGMPKERFSAEFPKEGPSILRIQQVVRGDSAAYFCASSPTSSYEQYFGPGTRLTVT.

The chain recombines TRBV30 with TRBJ2-1; TRBD1 might be the D (6 bases). This CDR3 is built from 13 residues. Germline-derived CDR1 and CDR2 are GTSNPN and SVGIG (reference sequence). Trimming cost V 3 bases and J 9 bases, with 15 bases left between them. CDR3 loop: CAWRGTTRGEQFF. CDR3 coding DNA: TGTGCCTGGAGGGGGACAACCCGCGGTGAGCAGTTCTTC.